This T cell receptor beta chain was sequenced during a study of T cells of healthy individuals. From the 5' RACE reads, TCRdb called clonotypes with MiXCR, one entry per CDR3 protein. In the table there are over 95,000 distinct CDR3 sequences, approximately 16% of which are singletons. The length of the CDR3 is 15 residues. Trimming shortened V by 5 bases and J by 2 bases, and 15 bases separated the two germline ends. Germline CDR1 LNHNV, CDR2 YYDKDF (reference sequence). This sequence joins TRBV15 and TRBJ2-5; possible D gene TRBD2, 5 bases. The receptor was isolated from a human donor in good health. The DNA for the CDR3 is TGTGCCACCAGCGGAGGTCGTGAACCGCAAGAGACCCAGTACTTC. Translating it yields CATSGGREPQETQYF.